This T cell receptor beta chain was recorded in a study of neurological immune-mediated disorders. CDR1 and CDR2 from the germline V gene are SGHTA and FQGNSA. V was cut by 5 bases and J by 4 bases, with 17 bases left in between. The CDR3 loop spans 15 amino acids. Sequencing runs each generated in excess of 180 million TCR-beta sequences derived from 15-18 subjects. TCRdb redid the calling of the 5' RACE reads with MiXCR, one entry per CDR3 protein. The sample includes tens of thousands of distinct CDR3 sequences, under 2.5% of them seen just once. The table lists this clonotype with many counts. This rearrangement joins TRBV7-2 to TRBJ1-1; D ambiguous. Source material: PBMCs. The clonotype comes from a man in his forties or fifties with multiple sclerosis. CDR3: CASSITESSATEAFF. The CDR3 DNA follows: TGTGCCAGCAGCATAACAGAGTCATCGGCCACTGAAGCTTTCTTT.